These 5 T cell receptor beta chains originate from one sample sequenced in a study of cytomegalovirus exposure and HLA in healthy donors. The primer mix had 60 Vbeta and 13 Jbeta primers. Sequencing was performed with immunoSEQ multiplex PCR; in TCRdb, only in-frame clones are kept and a portion is missing. The table includes around 160,000 clones, 75% to 80% detected once. The material sequenced was PBMCs. These receptors were obtained from a man aged 35 to 55 in good health and CMV-seropositive.

The V call is TRBV6-1, the J call TRBJ1-5, with a possible D match to TRBD1 (5 bases). Germline CDR1 reads MNHNS; CDR2 reads SASEGT. The V end lost 2 bases, the J end lost 7 bases, and 12 bases lay between the germline ends. The CDR3 totals 14 residues. The CDR3 DNA reads as TGTGCCAGCAGTGAATGGGGCAGCGGGCAGCCCCAGCATTTT. Translation gives CASSEWGSGQPQHF.

Regarding this clone: The sample carries other DNA sequences with the same CDR3. The rearrangement joins TRBV5-1 to TRBJ2-3; no reliable D call. There are 13 residues in the CDR3. Between the trimmed V and J ends, which lost 0 bases and 1 base, there was a span of 3 bases. Germline CDR1 SGHRS, CDR2 YFSETQ. The CDR3 is CASSLAGTDTQYF. The CDR3 DNA reads TGCGCCAGCAGCTTGGCCGGCACAGATACGCAGTATTTT.

The rearrangement joins TRBV6-6 to TRBJ2-3; TRBD2 matches at 9 bases. Germline loops: CDR1 MNHNY, CDR2 SVGAGI (reference sequence). The V gene end was trimmed by 2 bases and the J gene end by 4 bases; junction bases not matched to a gene: 7. CDR3 length: 16 residues. In DNA, the CDR3 is TGTGCCAGCAGTTACGGTCTAGCGGGACCCTCAGATACGCAGTATTTT. Amino acid sequence: CASSYGLAGPSDTQYF.

This chain joins TRBV18 and TRBJ2-5; no clear D gene. The ends were cut back, 6 bases at V and 4 bases at J, with 15 bases in the middle. The germline gives CDR1 KGHSH, CDR2 LQKENI. The CDR3 totals 14 residues. For the CDR3, the DNA is TGTGCCAGCTCCCTCTTTAGTGATTCAGAGACCCAGTACTTC. This encodes CASSLFSDSETQYF.

This chain connects TRBV10-3 to TRBJ2-7; 7 nucleotides match TRBD1. Per the germline V gene, CDR1 is ENHRY and CDR2 is SYGVKD. This CDR3 has 14 amino acids. The V segment lost 10 bases and the J segment 2 bases; nucleotides outside the gene matches: 11. The chain's CDR3 is CASGLGTATYEQYF. DNA of the CDR3: TGTGCCAGCGGCCTCGGGACAGCAACCTACGAGCAGTACTTC.